Included here is one T cell receptor beta chain sequence, with context. Its antigen is still unknown. This entry comes from a study of human CD8 memory T cell subsets (dated by TCRdb to about 2020). Notes on the research overall: To assess how stem-like (TSTEM), progenitor exhausted-like (TPEX) and effector memory CD8+ T cell subsets are clonally related, the TCRbeta repertoires of these three subsets were compared. Six donors each provided TSTEM, TPEX and effector memory subsets, and TCRbeta repertoires were obtained from all six.

CDR1 and CDR2 were assigned from the germline V gene as MNHNS and SASEGT. The CDR3, cysteine through phenylalanine, is 17 amino acids long. No DNA is given. Peripheral blood mononuclear cells were isolated from healthy donor buffy coats by density gradient separation. Negative magnetic separation using EasySep or MojoSort CD8+ T cell isolation kits was how the study enriched total CD8+ T cells. For each subset, total RNA was extracted using an RNeasy Mini Kit from duplicate vials of about 150,000 sorted CD8+ T cells. The PBMCs were used either fresh or after being cryopreserved in fetal bovine serum with approximately 9.5% DMSO. CD8+ T cell subsets were sorted to purity by fluorescence-activated cell sorting on a FACSAria III. General conclusions and limits of the study: Chao1 estimates suggested greater repertoire diversity in TSTEM than in TPEX subsets, potentially reflecting a broader range of specificities. Only TCRbeta chains were sequenced, and the repertoire comparisons were based on roughly 6 donors and tested using paired t-tests with Bonferroni correction. Similarly high normalized Shannon-Wiener diversity was shown by TSTEM and TPEX subsets, whereas comparatively lower diversity was seen in effector memory subsets. Although both stem-like subsets shared clonotypes with effector memory cells, the overlap between TSTEM and TPEX repertoires was minimal, suggesting distinct antigen spectra for the TSTEM and TPEX subsets.

A Human TCR Profiling Kit was used to prepare UMI-labeled 5' RACE TCRbeta libraries. The same number of PCR cycles was used to prepare all TCRbeta libraries in parallel. The study's own analysis went as follows. Between roughly 2,700 and 18,000 functional CDR3beta clonotypes were contained in each TCRbeta library. MIGEC 1.2.9 was used for UMI extraction and consensus assembly, with at least three reads per UMI being required. MiXCR 3.0.3 was used to extract in-frame CDR3beta repertoires. Each sample was downsampled to 42,000 randomly selected UMIs before diversity metrics were calculated in VDJtools 1.2.1. For each sample pair, the repertoire overlap metrics D, R and F2 were calculated in VDJtools using the top 3,000 clones. TCRdb reanalyzed the reads, keeping one entry per CDR3 protein sequence and omitting DNA. TCRdb's processing, not the authors' own work, is the source of the V and J calls. Per the sample table, the count is about 20,000 distinct CDR3 sequences. The ten largest clones represent 5% to 5.5% of the sample.

Rearrangement joined TRBV6-1 to TRBJ2-1; the D gene TCRdb calls, TRBD2, cannot be checked with no DNA. This sequence originates from a human donor in good health. Sequencing was performed on CD8+ T cells from PBMCs. CDR3 region: CASSPTSGLPSYNEQFF.